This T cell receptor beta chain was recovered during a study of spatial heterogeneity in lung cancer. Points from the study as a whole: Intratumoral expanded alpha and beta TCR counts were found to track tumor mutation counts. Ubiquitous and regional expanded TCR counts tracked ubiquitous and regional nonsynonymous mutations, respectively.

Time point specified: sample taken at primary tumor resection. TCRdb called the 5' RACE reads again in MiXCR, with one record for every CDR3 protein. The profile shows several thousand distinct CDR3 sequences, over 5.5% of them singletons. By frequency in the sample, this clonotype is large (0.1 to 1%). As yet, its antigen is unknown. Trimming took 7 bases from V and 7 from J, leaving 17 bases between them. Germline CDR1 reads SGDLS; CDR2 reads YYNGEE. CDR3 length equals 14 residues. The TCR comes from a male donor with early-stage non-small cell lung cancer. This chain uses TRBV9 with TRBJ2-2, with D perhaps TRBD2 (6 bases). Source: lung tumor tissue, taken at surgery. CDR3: CASAYAQGGGELFF. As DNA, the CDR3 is TGTGCCAGCGCTTACGCGCAGGGAGGCGGGGAGCTGTTTTTT.